This T cell receptor (beta chain) came from a study of T cell responses to AZD1222 COVID-19 vaccine. Overall study results and limits: Along spike, vaccine-associated CD4 TCRs were found throughout, with dominance at 160-218 and 743-854. The study sampled repertoires only after the peak T cell response.

Remarks on this clone: Its matching antigen is unknown.

V was trimmed by 6 bases and J by 7 bases, leaving 19 bases between them. This CDR3 comprises 13 residues. Germline assignment: CDR1 SQVTM and CDR2 ANQGSEA. TCRdb's table, derived via immunoSEQ multiplex PCR, lists solely in-frame clones and lacks some. The table includes 75,000 to 100,000 clones, almost 90% detected once. The rearrangement uses TRBV29-1 and TRBJ2-7; possibly TRBD1 for D (6 bases). Material: peripheral blood, obtained on day 0 of AZD1222 vaccination. This sequence originates from an adult in good health. DNA for the CDR3: TGCAGCGTGACAGGCTTTACTACTGGGGAGCAGTACTTC. It specifies CSVTGFTTGEQYF.